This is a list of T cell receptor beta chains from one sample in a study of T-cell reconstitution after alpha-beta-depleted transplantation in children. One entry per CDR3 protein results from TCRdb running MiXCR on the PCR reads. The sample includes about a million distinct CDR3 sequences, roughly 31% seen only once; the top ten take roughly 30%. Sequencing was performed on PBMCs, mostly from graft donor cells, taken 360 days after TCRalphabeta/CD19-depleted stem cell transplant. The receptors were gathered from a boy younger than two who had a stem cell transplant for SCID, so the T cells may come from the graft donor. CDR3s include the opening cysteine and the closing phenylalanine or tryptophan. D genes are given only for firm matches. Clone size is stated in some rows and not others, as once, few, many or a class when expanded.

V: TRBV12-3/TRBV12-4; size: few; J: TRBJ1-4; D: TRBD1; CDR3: CASRYRGEKLFF; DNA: TGTGCCAGCAGGTACAGGGGTGAAAAACTGTTTTTT
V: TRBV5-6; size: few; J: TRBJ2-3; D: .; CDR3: CASSFWAYPSTDTQYF; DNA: TGTGCCAGCAGCTTTTGGGCCTACCCAAGCACAGATACGCAGTATTTT
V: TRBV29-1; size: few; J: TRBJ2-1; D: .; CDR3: CSVEGTRVQPKNYNEQFF; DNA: TGCAGCGTTGAGGGGACGAGAGTCCAGCCTAAAAACTACAATGAGCAGTTCTTC
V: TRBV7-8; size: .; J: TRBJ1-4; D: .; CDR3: CASSPGRGGATNEKLFF; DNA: TGTGCCAGCAGCCCTGGTCGAGGGGGGGCAACTAATGAAAAACTGTTTTTT
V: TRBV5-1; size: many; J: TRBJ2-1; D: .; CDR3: CASSWLDNEQFF; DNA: TGCGCCAGCAGCTGGCTGGACAATGAGCAGTTCTTC
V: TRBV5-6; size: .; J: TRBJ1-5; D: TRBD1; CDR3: CASSFGQVRNQPQHF; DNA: TGTGCCAGCAGCTTCGGACAGGTCCGAAATCAGCCCCAGCATTTT
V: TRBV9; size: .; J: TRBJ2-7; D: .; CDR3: CASSVGGRFSYEQYF; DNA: TGTGCCAGCAGCGTAGGGGGGAGATTCTCCTACGAGCAGTACTTC
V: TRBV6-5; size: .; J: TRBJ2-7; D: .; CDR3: CASSYSTAVGHEQYF; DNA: TGTGCCAGCAGTTACTCGACCGCCGTGGGGCACGAGCAGTACTTC
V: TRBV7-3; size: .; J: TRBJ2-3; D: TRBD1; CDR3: CASSNRGQGTDTQYF; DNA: TGTGCCAGCAGCAACAGGGGGCAGGGCACAGATACGCAGTATTTT
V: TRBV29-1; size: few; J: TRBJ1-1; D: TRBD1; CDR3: CSGRQGLWDTEAFF; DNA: TGCAGCGGAAGACAGGGCTTGTGGGACACTGAAGCTTTCTTT
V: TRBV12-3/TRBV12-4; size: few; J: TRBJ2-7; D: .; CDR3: CASSFYDTEQYF; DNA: TGTGCCAGCAGTTTTTACGACACCGAGCAGTACTTC
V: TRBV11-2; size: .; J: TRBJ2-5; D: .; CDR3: CASSLIGGSRETQYF; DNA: TGTGCCAGCAGCTTAATCGGGGGCTCGAGGGAGACCCAGTACTTC
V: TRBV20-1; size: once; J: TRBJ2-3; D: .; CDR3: CSARVPQTSTDTQYF; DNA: TGCAGTGCTAGAGTTCCCCAAACTAGCACAGATACGCAGTATTTT
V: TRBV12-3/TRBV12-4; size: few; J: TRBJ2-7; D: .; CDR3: CASTVGTFSYEQYF; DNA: TGTGCCAGCACCGTCGGGACATTCTCCTACGAGCAGTACTTC
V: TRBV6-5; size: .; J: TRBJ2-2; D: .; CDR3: CASSFLGETGELFF; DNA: TGTGCCAGCAGTTTCCTGGGCGAAACCGGGGAGCTGTTTTTT
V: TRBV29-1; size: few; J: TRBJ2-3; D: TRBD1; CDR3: CSVEGDSTTDTQYF; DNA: TGCAGCGTTGAAGGGGACAGTACCACAGATACGCAGTATTTT
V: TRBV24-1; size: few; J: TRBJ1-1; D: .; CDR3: CATSDLGQEKHTEAFF; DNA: TGTGCCACCAGTGATTTAGGGCAGGAGAAGCACACTGAAGCTTTCTTT
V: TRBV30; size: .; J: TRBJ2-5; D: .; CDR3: CAWSVGAGLQETQYF; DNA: TGTGCCTGGAGTGTGGGTGCGGGATTACAAGAGACCCAGTACTTC
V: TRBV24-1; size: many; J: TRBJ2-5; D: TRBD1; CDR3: CATSDPRQGSGETQYF; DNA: TGTGCCACCAGTGATCCCCGACAGGGTAGTGGAGAGACCCAGTACTTC
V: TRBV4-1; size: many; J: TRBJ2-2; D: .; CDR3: CASSAQQGRAGELFF; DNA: TGCGCCAGCAGCGCTCAACAGGGTAGGGCCGGGGAGCTGTTTTTT
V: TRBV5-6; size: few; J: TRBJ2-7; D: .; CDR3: CASSLQGRRPYEQYF; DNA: TGTGCCAGCAGCTTGCAGGGCAGGCGACCCTACGAGCAGTACTTC
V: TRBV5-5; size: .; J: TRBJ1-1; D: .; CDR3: CASSSGSPEAFF; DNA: TGTGCCAGCAGCTCGGGGTCGCCTGAAGCTTTCTTT
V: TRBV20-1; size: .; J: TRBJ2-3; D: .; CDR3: CSAVDVGVHTQYF; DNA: TGCAGTGCCGTGGATGTGGGGGTGCATACGCAGTATTTT
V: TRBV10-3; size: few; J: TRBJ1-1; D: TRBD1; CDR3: CAISPTGQGVKNTEAFF; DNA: TGTGCCATCAGCCCGACGGGACAGGGGGTGAAGAACACTGAAGCTTTCTTT
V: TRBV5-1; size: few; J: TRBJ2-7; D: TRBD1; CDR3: CASSLAMTGETYEQYF; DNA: TGCGCCAGCAGCTTGGCCATGACAGGGGAGACCTACGAGCAGTACTTC
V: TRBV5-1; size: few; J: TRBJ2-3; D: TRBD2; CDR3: CASRAGGSTDTQYF; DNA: TGCGCCAGCAGAGCGGGGGGCAGCACAGATACGCAGTATTTT
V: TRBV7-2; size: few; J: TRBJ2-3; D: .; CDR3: CASSFAGWGTDTQYF; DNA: TGTGCCAGCAGCTTTGCCGGGTGGGGCACAGATACGCAGTATTTT
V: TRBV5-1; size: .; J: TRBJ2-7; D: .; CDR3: CASSLSTLSSYEQYF; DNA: TGCGCCAGCAGCTTGAGTACCCTGAGCTCCTACGAGCAGTACTTC
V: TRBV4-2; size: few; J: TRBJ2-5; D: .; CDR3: CASSPTKDYQETQYF; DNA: TGTGCCAGCAGCCCTACCAAGGACTACCAAGAGACCCAGTACTTC
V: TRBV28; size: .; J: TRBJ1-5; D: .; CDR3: CASMPVPGNQPQHF; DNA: TGTGCCAGCATGCCAGTTCCGGGCAATCAGCCCCAGCATTTT
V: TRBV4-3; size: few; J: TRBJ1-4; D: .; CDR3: CASSQVVLGEKLFF; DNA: TGCGCCAGCAGCCAAGTTGTGTTAGGGGAAAAACTGTTTTTT
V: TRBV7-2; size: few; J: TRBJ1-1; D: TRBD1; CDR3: CASSFSGTGLGNTEAFF; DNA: TGTGCCAGCAGCTTCTCCGGGACAGGGCTCGGTAACACTGAAGCTTTCTTT
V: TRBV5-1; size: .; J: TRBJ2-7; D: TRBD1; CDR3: CASSPGQGWSHEQYF; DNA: TGCGCCAGCAGCCCAGGACAGGGGTGGTCGCACGAGCAGTACTTC
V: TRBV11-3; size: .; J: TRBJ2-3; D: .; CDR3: CASSLGRSHTDTQYF; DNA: TGTGCCAGCAGTCTGGGCAGGTCCCACACAGATACGCAGTATTTT
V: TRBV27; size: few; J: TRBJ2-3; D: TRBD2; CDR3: CASSSQRGGDTDTQYF; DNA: TGTGCCAGCAGTTCTCAACGCGGGGGGGACACAGATACGCAGTATTTT